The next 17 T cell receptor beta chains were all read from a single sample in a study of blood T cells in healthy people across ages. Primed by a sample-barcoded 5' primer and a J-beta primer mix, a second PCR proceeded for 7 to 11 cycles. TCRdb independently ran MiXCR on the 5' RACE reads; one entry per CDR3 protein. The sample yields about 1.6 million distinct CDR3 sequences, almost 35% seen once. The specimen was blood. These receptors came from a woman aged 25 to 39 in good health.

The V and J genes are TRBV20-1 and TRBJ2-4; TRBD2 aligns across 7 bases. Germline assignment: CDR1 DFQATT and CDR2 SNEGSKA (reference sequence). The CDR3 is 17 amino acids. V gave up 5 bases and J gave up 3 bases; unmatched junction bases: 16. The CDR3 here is CSAPRLAATLGKNIQYF. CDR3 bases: TGCAGTGCTCCCCGACTAGCCGCCACCTTGGGCAAAAACATTCAGTACTTC.

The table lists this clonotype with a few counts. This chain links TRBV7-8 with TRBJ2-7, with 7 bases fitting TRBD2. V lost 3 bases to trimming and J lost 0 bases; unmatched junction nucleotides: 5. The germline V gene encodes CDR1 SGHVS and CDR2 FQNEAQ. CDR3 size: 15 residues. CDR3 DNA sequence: TGTGCCAGCAGCTTTGAGCGGGATACCTCCTACGAGCAGTACTTC. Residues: CASSFERDTSYEQYF.

DNA of the CDR3: TGCAGTGCGATGACTAGCGGGGGCTTCTTGTCAGAGACCCAGTACTTC. Translating gives CSAMTSGGFLSETQYF. The chain joins TRBV20-1 to TRBJ2-5, with 12 positions matching TRBD2. J lost 4 bases, V lost 6 bases, and 12 bases had no gene match. The CDR3 runs to 16 residues. The germline V gene has CDR1 DFQATT and CDR2 SNEGSKA (reference sequence).

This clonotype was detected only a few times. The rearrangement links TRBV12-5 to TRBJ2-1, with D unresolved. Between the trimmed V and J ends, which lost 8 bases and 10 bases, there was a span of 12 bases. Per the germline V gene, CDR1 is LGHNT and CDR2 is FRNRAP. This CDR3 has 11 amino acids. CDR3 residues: CASQSVGEQFF. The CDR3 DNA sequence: TGTGCTAGTCAGTCCGTGGGAGAGCAGTTCTTC. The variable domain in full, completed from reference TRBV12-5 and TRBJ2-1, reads DARVTQTPRHKVTEMGQEVTMRCQPILGHNTVFWYRQTMMQGLELLAYFRNRAPLDDSGMPKDRFSAEMPDATLATLKIQPSEPRDSAVYFCASQSVGEQFFGPGTRLTVL.

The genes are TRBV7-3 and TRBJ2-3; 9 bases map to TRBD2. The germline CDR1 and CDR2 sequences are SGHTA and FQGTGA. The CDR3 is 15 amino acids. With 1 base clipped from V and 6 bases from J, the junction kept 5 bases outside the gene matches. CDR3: CASSLSGTSRDTQYF. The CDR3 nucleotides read TGTGCCAGCAGCTTAAGCGGGACTAGCAGGGATACGCAGTATTTT.

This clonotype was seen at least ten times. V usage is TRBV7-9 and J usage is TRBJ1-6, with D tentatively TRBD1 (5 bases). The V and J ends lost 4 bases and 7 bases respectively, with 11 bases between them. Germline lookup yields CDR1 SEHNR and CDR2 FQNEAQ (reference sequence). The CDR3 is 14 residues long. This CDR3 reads CASSWGTDNSPLHF. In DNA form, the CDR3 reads TGTGCCAGCAGCTGGGGGACGGACAATTCACCCCTCCACTTT.

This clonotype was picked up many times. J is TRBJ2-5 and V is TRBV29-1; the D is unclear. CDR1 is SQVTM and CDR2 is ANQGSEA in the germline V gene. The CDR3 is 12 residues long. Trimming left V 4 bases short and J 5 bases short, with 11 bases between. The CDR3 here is CSVVGRAETQYF. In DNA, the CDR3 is TGCAGCGTTGTCGGCAGAGCCGAGACCCAGTACTTC.

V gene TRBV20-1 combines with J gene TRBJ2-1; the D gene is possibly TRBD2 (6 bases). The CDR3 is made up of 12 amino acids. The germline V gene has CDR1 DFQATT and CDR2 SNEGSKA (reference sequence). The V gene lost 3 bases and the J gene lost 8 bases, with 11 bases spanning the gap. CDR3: CSASRLGDEQFF. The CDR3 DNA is TGCAGTGCTAGCCGACTAGGCGATGAGCAGTTCTTC.

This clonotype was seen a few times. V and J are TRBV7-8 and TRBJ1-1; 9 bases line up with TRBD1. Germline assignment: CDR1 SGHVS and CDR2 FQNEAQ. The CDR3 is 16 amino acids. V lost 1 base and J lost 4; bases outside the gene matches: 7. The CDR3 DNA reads TGTGCCAGCAGCTTAGTTCTAACAGGGGGCGGCACTGAAGCTTTCTTT. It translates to CASSLVLTGGGTEAFF.

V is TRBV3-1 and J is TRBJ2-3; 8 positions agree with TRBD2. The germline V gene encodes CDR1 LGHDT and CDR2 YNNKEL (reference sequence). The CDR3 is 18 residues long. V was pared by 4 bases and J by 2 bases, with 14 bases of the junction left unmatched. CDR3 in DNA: TGTGCCAGCAGCCCCGCACGGGGAAGCGGGGGCATCACAGATACGCAGTATTTT. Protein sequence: CASSPARGSGGITDTQYF.

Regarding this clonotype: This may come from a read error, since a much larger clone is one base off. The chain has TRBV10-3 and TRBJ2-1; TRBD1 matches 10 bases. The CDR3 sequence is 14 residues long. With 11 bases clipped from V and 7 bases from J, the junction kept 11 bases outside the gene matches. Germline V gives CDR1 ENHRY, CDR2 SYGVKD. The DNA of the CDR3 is TGTGCCGTAAAACCGGGACAGGGGAGTAATGAGCAGTTCTTC. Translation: CAVKPGQGSNEQFF.

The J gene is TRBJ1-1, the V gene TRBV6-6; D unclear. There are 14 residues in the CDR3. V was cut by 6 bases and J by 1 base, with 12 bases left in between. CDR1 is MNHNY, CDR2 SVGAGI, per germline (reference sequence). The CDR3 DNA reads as TGTGCCAGCAGCTCTTTAAAAACGAACACTGAAGCTTTCTTT. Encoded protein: CASSSLKTNTEAFF.

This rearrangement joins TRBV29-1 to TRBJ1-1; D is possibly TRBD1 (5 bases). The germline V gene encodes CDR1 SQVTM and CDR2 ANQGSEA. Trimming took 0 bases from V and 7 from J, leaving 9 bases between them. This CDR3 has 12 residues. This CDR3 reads CSVEDRDGEAFF. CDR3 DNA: TGCAGCGTTGAAGATCGGGACGGTGAAGCTTTCTTT.

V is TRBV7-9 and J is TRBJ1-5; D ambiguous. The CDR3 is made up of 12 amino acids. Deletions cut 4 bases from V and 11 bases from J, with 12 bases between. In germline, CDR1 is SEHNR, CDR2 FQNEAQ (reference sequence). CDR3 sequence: CASSSFHGAQHF. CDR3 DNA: TGTGCCAGCAGCTCTTTTCATGGGGCCCAGCATTTT.

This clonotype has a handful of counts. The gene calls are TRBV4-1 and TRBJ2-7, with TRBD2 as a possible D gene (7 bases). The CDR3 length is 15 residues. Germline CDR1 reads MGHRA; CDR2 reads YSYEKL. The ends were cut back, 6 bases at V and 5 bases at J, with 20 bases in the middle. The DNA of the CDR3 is TGCGCCAGCAGGGTAGTGGGGGGGGCGAAGAACGAGCAGTACTTC. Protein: CASRVVGGAKNEQYF.

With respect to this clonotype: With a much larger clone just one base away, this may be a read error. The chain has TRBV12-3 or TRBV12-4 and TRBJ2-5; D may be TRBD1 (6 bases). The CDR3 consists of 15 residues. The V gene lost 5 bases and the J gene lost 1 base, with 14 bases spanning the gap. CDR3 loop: CASSDLGQLQETQYF. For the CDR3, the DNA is TGTGCCAGCAGTGACCTCGGACAGCTCCAAGAGACCCAGTACTTC.

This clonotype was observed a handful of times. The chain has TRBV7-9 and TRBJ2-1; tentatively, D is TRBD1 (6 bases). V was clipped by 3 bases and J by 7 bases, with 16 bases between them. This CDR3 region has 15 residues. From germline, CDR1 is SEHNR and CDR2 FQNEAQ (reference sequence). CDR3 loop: CASSLGQGLNNEQFF. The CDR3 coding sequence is TGTGCCAGCAGCTTGGGGCAGGGGCTAAATAATGAGCAGTTCTTC.